These T cell receptor beta chains were read from a single sample in a study of shared clonotypes between healthy human individuals. The table came from immunoSEQ multiplex PCR; TCRdb's copy has only in-frame clones and leaves some out. The profile shows 2 million to 2.5 million clones, approximately 94% of them singletons. Sequenced: naive CD4+ T cells sorted from blood. The receptors come from a man between 18 and 29 years old in good health. Both conserved end residues are part of each CDR3. Fields, in order: clone size, J gene, D gene, V gene, CDR3 protein, CDR3 DNA. A D gene is named only where the DNA matches it firmly. Expanded clones get a size class; other rows say once, few or many, or leave the size out.

size: -
J: TRBJ2-1
D: TRBD2
V: TRBV5-1
CDR3: CASSLGPSGANNEQFF
DNA: TGCGCCAGCAGCTTGGGGCCTAGCGGAGCCAACAATGAGCAGTTCTTC

size: -
J: TRBJ2-7
D: -
V: TRBV7-2
CDR3: CASSSSRWATYEQYF
DNA: TGTGCCAGCAGCTCCTCAAGGTGGGCTACCTACGAGCAGTACTTC

size: -
J: TRBJ2-5
D: TRBD2
V: TRBV30
CDR3: CAWSRGGSQETQYF
DNA: TGTGCCTGGAGTCGGGGGGGCTCCCAAGAGACCCAGTACTTC

size: -
J: TRBJ1-1
D: -
V: TRBV11-2
CDR3: CASSLWGAGTEAFF
DNA: TGTGCCAGCAGCTTATGGGGGGCGGGCACTGAAGCTTTCTTT

size: -
J: TRBJ1-6
D: TRBD1
V: TRBV2
CDR3: CASSEGAGGNSPLHF
DNA: TGTGCCAGCAGTGAAGGGGCAGGGGGGAATTCACCCCTCCACTTT

size: -
J: TRBJ1-2
D: -
V: TRBV27
CDR3: CASRDPEFNYGYTF
DNA: TGTGCCAGCCGGGACCCAGAGTTTAACTATGGCTACACCTTC

size: -
J: TRBJ2-7
D: -
V: TRBV5-8
CDR3: CASSLPGYEQYF
DNA: TGTGCCAGCAGCTTGCCCGGTTACGAGCAGTACTTC

size: -
J: TRBJ2-7
D: -
V: TRBV28
CDR3: CASSFGSGGSYEQYF
DNA: TGTGCCAGCAGTTTCGGATCGGGTGGAAGCTACGAGCAGTACTTC

size: -
J: TRBJ2-1
D: -
V: TRBV9
CDR3: CASSVEGWADNEQFF
DNA: TGTGCCAGCAGCGTAGAGGGTTGGGCGGACAATGAGCAGTTCTTC

size: once
J: TRBJ1-1
D: -
V: TRBV9
CDR3: CASSVVNGEAFF
DNA: TGTGCCAGCAGCGTAGTTAACGGAGAAGCTTTCTTT

size: -
J: TRBJ1-1
D: -
V: TRBV27
CDR3: CAPVGRENTEAFF
DNA: TGTGCCCCAGTAGGCAGGGAGAACACTGAAGCTTTCTTT

size: -
J: TRBJ2-2
D: -
V: TRBV7-9
CDR3: CASSLSENTGELFF
DNA: TGTGCCAGCAGCTTATCCGAGAACACCGGGGAGCTGTTTTTT

size: -
J: TRBJ2-7
D: -
V: TRBV7-2
CDR3: CASSFTPSYEQYF
DNA: TGTGCCAGCAGCTTTACCCCTAGCTACGAGCAGTACTTC

size: once
J: TRBJ2-5
D: TRBD2
V: TRBV5-4
CDR3: CASSPPLAGVGETQYF
DNA: TGTGCCAGCAGCCCGCCCCTAGCGGGGGTCGGAGAGACCCAGTACTTC

size: -
J: TRBJ2-7
D: TRBD1
V: TRBV9
CDR3: CASSPGQGRASYEQYF
DNA: TGTGCCAGCAGCCCAGGACAGGGTAGGGCTTCCTACGAGCAGTACTTC

size: -
J: TRBJ1-3
D: -
V: TRBV5-6
CDR3: CASSLSSSGNTIYF
DNA: TGTGCCAGCAGCTTGTCCAGCTCTGGAAACACCATATATTTT

size: -
J: TRBJ2-3
D: -
V: TRBV6-1
CDR3: CASSARTTTFTDTQYF
DNA: TGTGCCAGCAGTGCCCGGACAACTACCTTCACAGATACGCAGTATTTT

size: -
J: TRBJ2-6
D: -
V: TRBV6-4
CDR3: CASSLDSGANVLTF
DNA: TGTGCCAGCAGCCTAGACTCTGGGGCCAACGTCCTGACTTTC

size: -
J: TRBJ2-7
D: -
V: TRBV5-1
CDR3: CASSLRDGAGTYEQYF
DNA: TGCGCCAGCAGCTTGAGGGACGGGGCGGGGACCTACGAGCAGTACTTC

size: -
J: TRBJ2-7
D: TRBD1
V: TRBV6-6
CDR3: CASSDRGTYEQYF
DNA: TGTGCCAGCAGTGACAGGGGTACCTACGAGCAGTACTTC

size: -
J: TRBJ1-2
D: -
V: TRBV12-5
CDR3: CASGLDVYGYTF
DNA: TGTGCTAGTGGTTTGGACGTCTATGGCTACACCTTC

size: -
J: TRBJ2-2
D: TRBD1
V: TRBV28
CDR3: CASSRGQLNTGELFF
DNA: TGTGCCAGCAGCCGGGGACAGTTGAACACCGGGGAGCTGTTTTTT

size: -
J: TRBJ2-7
D: -
V: TRBV7-8
CDR3: CASSATYEQYF
DNA: TGTGCCAGCAGCGCTACCTACGAGCAGTACTTC

size: -
J: TRBJ2-1
D: TRBD2
V: TRBV9
CDR3: CASSGDALAGPFLAENEQFF
DNA: TGTGCCAGCAGCGGGGATGCACTAGCGGGGCCCTTTTTGGCGGAAAATGAGCAGTTCTTC

size: -
J: TRBJ1-6
D: -
V: TRBV6-1
CDR3: CASRRGDSPLHF
DNA: TGTGCCAGCAGGCGGGGTGATTCACCCCTCCACTTT

size: -
J: TRBJ2-2
D: TRBD2
V: TRBV10-3
CDR3: CAISGLAGKTGELFF
DNA: TGTGCCATCAGTGGACTAGCGGGAAAAACCGGGGAGCTGTTTTTT

size: -
J: TRBJ2-5
D: -
V: TRBV2
CDR3: CASSYRGAETQYF
DNA: TGTGCCAGCAGCTATAGGGGGGCAGAGACCCAGTACTTC

size: once
J: TRBJ2-1
D: TRBD2
V: TRBV30
CDR3: CAWSVGLAGGGNEQFF
DNA: TGTGCCTGGAGTGTAGGGCTAGCGGGGGGTGGCAATGAGCAGTTCTTC

size: -
J: TRBJ1-2
D: TRBD1
V: TRBV7-6
CDR3: CASSLDRGYGYTF
DNA: TGTGCCAGCAGCTTGGACAGGGGCTATGGCTACACCTTC

size: -
J: TRBJ1-5
D: TRBD1
V: TRBV5-1
CDR3: CASSPTGLNNQPQHF
DNA: TGCGCCAGCAGCCCGACAGGGTTAAACAATCAGCCCCAGCATTTT

size: -
J: TRBJ1-4
D: TRBD1
V: TRBV2
CDR3: CASIFQGALHEKLFF
DNA: TGTGCCAGCATCTTCCAGGGGGCTCTACATGAAAAACTGTTTTTT

size: once
J: TRBJ2-5
D: TRBD1
V: TRBV5-1
CDR3: CASSTGQKETQYF
DNA: TGCGCCAGCAGCACGGGACAGAAAGAGACCCAGTACTTC

size: -
J: TRBJ2-2
D: TRBD2
V: TRBV4-1
CDR3: CASSQGLAGATGELFF
DNA: TGCGCCAGCAGCCAAGGACTAGCGGGGGCTACCGGGGAGCTGTTTTTT

size: -
J: TRBJ2-2
D: TRBD1
V: TRBV2
CDR3: CASSRTGVEAGELFF
DNA: TGTGCCAGCAGTAGGACAGGGGTCGAGGCCGGGGAGCTGTTTTTT

size: -
J: TRBJ2-2
D: -
V: TRBV15
CDR3: CATSRGGSNTGELFF
DNA: TGTGCCACCAGCAGAGGGGGGTCGAACACCGGGGAGCTGTTTTTT

size: -
J: TRBJ1-1
D: TRBD1
V: TRBV18
CDR3: CASSKQGATAEAFF
DNA: TGTGCCAGCTCAAAACAGGGGGCGACCGCTGAAGCTTTCTTT

size: once
J: TRBJ2-3
D: TRBD2
V: TRBV6-6
CDR3: CASRTSGGRDTQYF
DNA: TGTGCCAGCAGGACTAGCGGCGGCCGAGATACGCAGTATTTT

size: -
J: TRBJ2-1
D: TRBD2
V: TRBV7-2
CDR3: CASSILQRGEQFF
DNA: TGTGCCAGCAGCATCCTACAGCGGGGTGAGCAGTTCTTC

size: -
J: TRBJ2-7
D: TRBD2
V: TRBV5-1
CDR3: CASRRLAGGPGEQYF
DNA: TGCGCCAGCAGGAGACTAGCGGGAGGGCCCGGCGAGCAGTACTTC